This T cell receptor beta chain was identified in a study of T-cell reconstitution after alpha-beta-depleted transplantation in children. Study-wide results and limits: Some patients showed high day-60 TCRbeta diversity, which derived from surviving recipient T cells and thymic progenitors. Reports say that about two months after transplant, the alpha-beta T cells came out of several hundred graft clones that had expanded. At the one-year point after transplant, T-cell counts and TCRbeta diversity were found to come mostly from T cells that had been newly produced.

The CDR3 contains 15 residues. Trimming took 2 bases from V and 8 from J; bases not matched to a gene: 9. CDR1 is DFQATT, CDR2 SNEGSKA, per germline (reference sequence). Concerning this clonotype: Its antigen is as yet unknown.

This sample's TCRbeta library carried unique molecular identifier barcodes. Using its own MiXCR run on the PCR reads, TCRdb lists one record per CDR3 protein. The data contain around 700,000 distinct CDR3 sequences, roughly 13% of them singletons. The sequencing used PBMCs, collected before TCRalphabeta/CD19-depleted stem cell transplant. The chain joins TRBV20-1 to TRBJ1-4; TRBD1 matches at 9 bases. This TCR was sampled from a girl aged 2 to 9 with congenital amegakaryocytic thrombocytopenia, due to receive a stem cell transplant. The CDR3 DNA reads TGCAGTGCTAGAAAGTCCCGGACAGGGGACGAAAAACTGTTTTTT. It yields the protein CSARKSRTGDEKLFF.